The rows below give T cell receptor beta chains drawn from one sample of a study of cytomegalovirus exposure and HLA in healthy donors. Sequencing was performed with immunoSEQ multiplex PCR; in TCRdb, only in-frame clones are kept and a portion is missing. The sample holds about 120,000 clones; over 75% are singletons and the top ten take around 1.5%. Source material: PBMCs. The receptors were sampled from a woman in her late teens or twenties in good health and CMV-seronegative. The CDR3 runs from the conserved cysteine through the conserved F or W. The D gene is left open where the match is weak. Clone size appears in some rows only: once, few, many, or a class for an expanded clone.

d_call | j_call | v_call | clone_size | cdr3_nt | cdr3_aa
TRBD1 | TRBJ1-1 | TRBV29-1 | . | TGCAGCGGGAGACAGGGGGCCACTGAAGCTTTCTTT | CSGRQGATEAFF
TRBD1 | TRBJ2-4 | TRBV19 | . | TGTGCCAGTAGTACTCGCCAGACAGGGAAAAACATTCAGTACTTC | CASSTRQTGKNIQYF
. | TRBJ2-7 | TRBV25-1 | . | TGTGCCAGCAGTGAAAAGGAGGTGGCCTACGAGCAGTACTTC | CASSEKEVAYEQYF
. | TRBJ1-2 | TRBV5-6 | . | TGTGCCAGCAGCTTGCGCCTAAACTATGGCTACACCTTC | CASSLRLNYGYTF
TRBD2 | TRBJ2-2 | TRBV29-1 | once | TGCAGCGTGGGTGATGGTAGCGGGAGGACCGGGGAGCTGTTTTTT | CSVGDGSGRTGELFF
TRBD2 | TRBJ2-1 | TRBV18 | . | TGTGCCAGCTCACTAGCGGGAGAAGGCAATGAGCAGTTCTTC | CASSLAGEGNEQFF
TRBD2 | TRBJ2-1 | TRBV5-4 | . | TGTGCCAGCAGGACGGGACTAGCGGTCGATGAGCAGTTCTTC | CASRTGLAVDEQFF
. | TRBJ2-1 | TRBV11-2 | . | TGTGCCAGCAGCGCAATCCTTGACAGGAGAGGCCTCAATGAGCAGTTCTTC | CASSAILDRRGLNEQFF
. | TRBJ1-1 | TRBV18 | . | TGTGCCAGCTCCCCAGTTTATATGAACACTGAAGCTTTCTTT | CASSPVYMNTEAFF
. | TRBJ1-1 | TRBV5-8 | . | TGTGCCAGCAGCCTGGGCGGGGGGGAGACTGAAGCTTTCTTT | CASSLGGGETEAFF
TRBD2 | TRBJ2-7 | TRBV7-9 | . | TGTGCCAGCAGCTCTGGTAGGGGCGGGAGGGGGAACGAGCAGTACTTC | CASSSGRGGRGNEQYF
. | TRBJ1-1 | TRBV18 | . | TGTGCCAGCTCACCAAATCCGGTGAACACTGAAGCTTTCTTT | CASSPNPVNTEAFF
. | TRBJ1-1 | TRBV7-2 | . | TGTGCCAGCAGCTTACTGGCGAACACTGAAGCTTTCTTT | CASSLLANTEAFF
. | TRBJ1-1 | TRBV5-1 | . | TGCGCCAGCAGCGCCGGACCGTCGGGGAGTTCTGAAGCTTTCTTT | CASSAGPSGSSEAFF
TRBD2 | TRBJ2-1 | TRBV2 | once | TGTGCCAGCAGGGTCGGGACTAGTGAGCAGTTCTTC | CASRVGTSEQFF
. | TRBJ1-2 | TRBV18 | . | TGTGCCAGCTCACCACCCGCAGGCCTATATGGCTACACCTTC | CASSPPAGLYGYTF
. | TRBJ2-7 | TRBV7-9 | . | TGTGCCAGCAGCCCGCCGGCGGCCTACGAGCAGTACTTC | CASSPPAAYEQYF
. | TRBJ1-5 | TRBV4-2 | . | TGTGCCAGCAGCCAAGGAGCAAATCAGCCCCAGCATTTT | CASSQGANQPQHF
. | TRBJ2-6 | TRBV5-4 | . | TGTGCCACTAAGCAGGGCGGTTTTAACTCTGGGGCCAACGTCCTGACTTTC | CATKQGGFNSGANVLTF
TRBD1 | TRBJ1-6 | TRBV27 | . | TGTGCCAGCAGTGCGTTAGGACAGGGGAATTCACCCCTCCACTTT | CASSALGQGNSPLHF
TRBD2 | TRBJ2-4 | TRBV6-5 | . | TGTGCCAGCAGTTACTCGATACTAGCGGGGGCCCTACAATACTTC | CASSYSILAGALQYF
. | TRBJ2-6 | TRBV27 | . | TGTGCCAGCAGTCCGGTATCTGGGGCCAACGGCCTGACTTTC | CASSPVSGANGLTF
TRBD1 | TRBJ1-5 | TRBV5-1 | . | TGCGCCAGCAGCTTGGGAGGAGGGGGCGTAGGAAGCAATCAGCCCCAGCATTTT | CASSLGGGGVGSNQPQHF
. | TRBJ2-7 | TRBV6-1 | . | TGTGCCAGCAGAATTGCTAGAGTCGACGAGCAGTACTTC | CASRIARVDEQYF
TRBD1 | TRBJ1-5 | TRBV27 | . | TGTGCCAGCAGTACTACGGGACAGGGGGCCGGGCAGCCCCAGCATTTT | CASSTTGQGAGQPQHF
TRBD1 | TRBJ2-7 | TRBV30 | . | TGTGCCTGGAGTGTTAAAGGGACAGCTGACTACGAGCAGTACTTC | CAWSVKGTADYEQYF
TRBD1 | TRBJ1-1 | TRBV6-1 | . | TGTGCCGGCAGTGAAGGTACAGGGGCAGGCACTGAAGCTTTCTTT | CAGSEGTGAGTEAFF